This T cell receptor beta chain was identified during a study of blood T cells in healthy people across ages. Findings and limits, study-wide: Estimates based on one million T cells were treated as lower bounds. Higher diversity and more naive CD4+ cells were features of long-lived donors, compared to aged donors.

As concerns this clonotype: Its target is unknown.

Ranging in age from about 6 to 95, the donors were healthy Caucasian individuals from Russia. A second PCR of 7 to 11 cycles used a sample-barcoded 5' primer and a J-beta primer mix. TCRdb passed the 5' RACE reads through MiXCR, listing each CDR3 protein once. The sample has fewer than 700,000 distinct CDR3 sequences, less than 45% seen once. Sample: blood. The sequence came from a man older than 75 in good health.

In nucleotides, the CDR3 is TGTGCCAGCAGCATTTCACTGAACACTGAAGCTTTCTTT. This translates into CASSISLNTEAFF. V usage is TRBV11-2 and J usage is TRBJ1-1; D is unclear. The germline V gene has CDR1 SGHAT and CDR2 FQNNGV. The CDR3 spans 13 residues. V lost 5 bases and J lost 0, with 7 bases in between.